Listed below are T cell receptor beta chains from one sample, sequenced in a study of patients and donors after allogeneic stem cell transplantation. MiXCR, applied by TCRdb to the RT-PCR reads, yields one record per CDR3 protein. This table holds hundreds of thousands of distinct CDR3 sequences, over 12% found once. Input material: blood, either unsorted or a sorted T cell fraction (not recorded which). These receptors all come from a human donor who was either an allogeneic HSCT recipient or a stem cell or donor lymphocyte infusion donor (not recorded which). It is not recorded whose cells these are; they may come from a transplant donor. CDR3s include the opening cysteine and the closing phenylalanine or tryptophan.

J gene | V gene | CDR3 protein
TRBJ1-2 | TRBV6-1 | CASSEGFFGNYGYTF
TRBJ2-6 | TRBV6-1 | CASSGGVGANVLTF
TRBJ2-3 | TRBV2 | CASSGAAGGPGDTQYF
TRBJ2-4 | TRBV1 | CTSSYDGIQYF
TRBJ1-2 | TRBV2 | CASSVQNYGYTF
TRBJ2-2 | TRBV12-3/TRBV12-4 | CASSFWTGANTGELFF
TRBJ2-5 | TRBV10-3 | CAISDSKAGGIQETQYF
TRBJ2-2 | TRBV19 | CASKAGGPSGELFF
TRBJ2-3 | TRBV5-1 | CASSFTSGTDTQYF
TRBJ2-2 | TRBV20-1 | CSAESGTSGSGELFF
TRBJ2-1 | TRBV2 | CATANSASSYNEQFF
TRBJ2-7 | TRBV14 | CASSQRGLASTYEQYF
TRBJ1-5 | TRBV20-1 | CSVSGQGLAQHF
TRBJ1-1 | TRBV20-1 | CSASAWVEGTEAFF
TRBJ1-1 | TRBV19 | CASTSSRDHTAEAFF
TRBJ2-3 | TRBV28 | CASRETGGGGVFTQYF
TRBJ2-3 | TRBV30 | CASGVRVSDTQYF
TRBJ1-2 | TRBV20-1 | CSAGQRYTF
TRBJ2-4 | TRBV20-1 | CSARGAGASSVAKNIQYF
TRBJ2-7 | TRBV15 | CATSLRDGSYEQYF
TRBJ2-3 | TRBV6-8 | CARTFTDTQYF
TRBJ1-4 | TRBV7-8 | CASSFVTGTTNEKLFF
TRBJ1-2 | TRBV6-5 | CASSYEDRGYGYTF
TRBJ1-1 | TRBV29-1 | CSVVRANTEAFF
TRBJ2-1 | TRBV6-2/TRBV6-3 | CASSPRTSGYNEQFF
TRBJ2-6 | TRBV7-2 | CASSLGGGANVLTF
TRBJ2-5 | TRBV24-1 | CATSDSLRGKQETQYF
TRBJ2-5 | TRBV7-2 | CASSSEGLIQETQYF
TRBJ1-1 | TRBV11-2 | CASSLERGVGNTEAFF
TRBJ2-5 | TRBV15 | CATSRRGTYQETQYF
TRBJ2-5 | TRBV3-1 | CASSQSQTQYF
TRBJ2-2 | TRBV5-1 | CASSPGQGTFAGELFF
TRBJ2-6 | TRBV2 | CASSEEAAGANVLTF
TRBJ2-7 | TRBV9 | CASSEGLAYEQYF
TRBJ2-5 | TRBV29-1 | CSARQGQETQYF
TRBJ1-2 | TRBV7-9 | CASSLAAGGAYGYTF
TRBJ2-7 | TRBV5-1 | CASSLTRPGSYEQYF
TRBJ1-1 | TRBV9 | CASSGTGMNTEAFF
TRBJ2-1 | TRBV5-1 | CASSLIGNEQFF
TRBJ1-5 | TRBV2 | CASSDLQDQPQHF
TRBJ1-5 | TRBV20-1 | CSASEGGNQPQHF
TRBJ2-7 | TRBV14 | CASSHLRGLRPREQYF
TRBJ1-1 | TRBV19 | CASSIKAGGETEAFF
TRBJ1-5 | TRBV7-8 | CASSLPPQGAVGQPQHF
TRBJ2-3 | TRBV7-8 | CASSPPGLAGGTDTQYF
TRBJ1-5 | TRBV12-3/TRBV12-4 | CASSFGAPRGRQPQHF
TRBJ2-7 | TRBV12-3/TRBV12-4 | CASSRTAPGTASYEQYF
TRBJ2-3 | TRBV24-1 | CATSRQGGTDTQYF